The 14 T cell receptor beta chains below were found in one sample sequenced in a study of cytomegalovirus exposure and HLA in healthy donors. Generated by immunoSEQ multiplex PCR, the TCRdb table keeps only in-frame clones and is missing some. The sample shows about 130,000 clones, 89% of them seen only once. The sample taken for sequencing was PBMCs. The receptors derive from a woman aged 18-29 years in good health and CMV-seropositive.

J is TRBJ1-1 and V is TRBV7-9; tentative D call: TRBD1 (6 bases). Germline loops: CDR1 SEHNR, CDR2 FQNEAQ (reference sequence). This CDR3 region has 15 residues. Trimming took off 3 bases at V and 5 bases at J, with 16 bases between the two ends. Here the CDR3 reads CASSFAQGKGTEAFF. CDR3 coding DNA: TGTGCCAGCAGCTTCGCCCAGGGGAAGGGTACTGAAGCTTTCTTT.

The V and J genes are TRBV14 and TRBJ1-1; no clear D. CDR3 size: 12 residues. V was pared by 0 bases and J by 7 bases, with 6 bases between. Germline-derived CDR1 and CDR2 are SGHDN and FVKESK. The DNA for the CDR3 is TGTGCCAGCAGCCAAGAACGGAGTGAAGCTTTCTTT. Translation gives CASSQERSEAFF.

CDR3 amino acids: CASSFGQNQPQHF. The CDR3 region has the DNA TGCGCCAGCAGCTTTGGACAGAATCAGCCCCAGCATTTT. The rearrangement uses TRBV5-1 and TRBJ1-5; tentative D call: TRBD1 (6 bases). The CDR3 length is 13 residues. Deletions cut 2 bases from V and 4 bases from J, with 7 bases between. The V gene's germline CDR1 is SGHRS and CDR2 YFSETQ.

The CDR3 here is CASSLTGGEQYF. The DNA for the CDR3 is TGTGCCAGCAGCTTAACCGGGGGGGAGCAGTACTTC. The rearrangement links TRBV7-3 to TRBJ2-7, with 7 bases matching TRBD2. The CDR3 length is 12 residues. Per germline, CDR1 SGHTA and CDR2 FQGTGA. The J segment lost 7 bases and the V segment lost 0 bases, leaving 0 bases of the junction unmatched.

The chain recombines TRBV5-1 with TRBJ2-1, with 11 bases fitting TRBD2. Germline loops: CDR1 SGHRS, CDR2 YFSETQ. V lost 5 bases and J lost 4; bases outside the gene matches: 5. CDR3 size: 15 residues. The CDR3, as DNA: TGCGCCAGCAGACCGGGACTAGCGGAATACAATGAGCAGTTCTTC. Protein product: CASRPGLAEYNEQFF. Complete variable domain (other parts from reference TRBV5-1 and TRBJ2-1): KAGVTQTPRYLIKTRGQQVTLSCSPISGHRSVSWYQQTPGQGLQFLFEYFSETQRNKGNFPGRFSGRQFSNSRSEMNVSTLELGDSALYLCASRPGLAEYNEQFFGPGTRLTVL.

This chain joins TRBV7-9 and TRBJ2-5; 7 nucleotides align to TRBD1. With V trimmed by 4 bases and J by 5 bases, 13 bases remained unmatched. CDR1 is SEHNR, CDR2 FQNEAQ, per germline (reference sequence). The CDR3 is 16 residues long. The CDR3 here is CASSSPRQGRVETQYF. The CDR3 DNA is TGTGCCAGCAGCTCCCCAAGACAGGGTCGGGTGGAGACCCAGTACTTC.

This clone appeared once. The chain couples TRBV19 to TRBJ2-3; 13 positions match TRBD2. Germline V gene data show CDR1 as LNHDA and CDR2 as SQIVND (reference sequence). The CDR3 covers 16 residues. Germline trimming cut 5 bases from V and 2 bases from J; bases unmatched to any gene: 4. The CDR3 bases are TGTGCCAGTAGTGCGACTAGCGGGGGGACCACAGATACGCAGTATTTT. It encodes CASSATSGGTTDTQYF.

This chain uses TRBV19 with TRBJ1-1; 8 bases are a match to TRBD1. Trimming at V came to 5 bases and at J to 3 bases, leaving 2 bases not matched to a gene. Germline CDR1 reads LNHDA; CDR2 reads SQIVND (reference sequence). The CDR3 is 13 residues long. CDR3 sequence reads: CASSATGDTEAFF. The CDR3 region has the DNA TGTGCCAGTAGTGCGACAGGGGACACTGAAGCTTTCTTT.

The chain links TRBV7-8 to TRBJ2-1, with a weak D call TRBD1 (6 bases). Per germline, CDR1 SGHVS and CDR2 FQNEAQ. V was pared by 2 bases and J by 4 bases, with 15 bases between. The CDR3 covers 16 residues. DNA of the CDR3: TGTGCCAGCAGCTTACCGTTGGACAGACAATACAATGAGCAGTTCTTC. Its protein product is CASSLPLDRQYNEQFF. The complete variable domain, with remaining parts taken from reference TRBV7-8 and TRBJ2-1, reads GAGVSQSPRYKVAKRGQDVALRCDPISGHVSLFWYQQALGQGPEFLTYFQNEAQLDKSGLPSDRFFAERPEGSVSTLKIQRTQQEDSAVYLCASSLPLDRQYNEQFFGPGTRLTVL.

A single count supports this clone. V gene TRBV9 combines with J gene TRBJ2-2; D is perhaps TRBD1 (6 bases). Between the trimmed V and J ends, which lost 0 bases and 6 bases, there was a span of 12 bases. The CDR3 is 15 residues long. CDR1 and CDR2 (germline): SGDLS, YYNGEE. The CDR3 region has the DNA TGTGCCAGCAGCGTAGCCGTGACAGGCCCCGGGGAGCTGTTTTTT. Translation gives CASSVAVTGPGELFF.

V gene TRBV6-5 combines with J gene TRBJ1-1; 7 nucleotides match TRBD1. This CDR3 is 15 amino acids long. Per germline, CDR1 MNHEY and CDR2 SVGAGI. The V segment lost 5 bases and the J segment 2 bases; nucleotides outside the gene matches: 8. The CDR3 DNA is TGTGCCAGCAGTCTATCAACAGGGGTAAACACTGAAGCTTTCTTT. Translating gives CASSLSTGVNTEAFF.

This clone has just one count. Compared with germline, one end of the junction differs, possibly owing to a read error. At the DNA level, this CDR3 is encoded by other sequences in the same sample as well. The chain employs TRBV7-6 and TRBJ2-7; 9 nucleotides line up with TRBD2. Germline V gives CDR1 SGHVS, CDR2 FNYEAQ. The CDR3 contains 16 residues. CDR3 protein: CASSLASGEIAYEQYF. In DNA form, the CDR3 reads TGTGCCAGCAGTTTAGCTAGCGGGGAGATAGCCTACGAGCAGTACTTC. Full variable domain (outside the CDR3, taken from reference TRBV7-6 and TRBJ2-7): GAGVSQSPRYKVTKRGQDVALRCDPISGHVSLYWYRQALGQGPEFLTYFNYEAQQDKSGLPNDRFSAERPEGSISTLTIQRTEQRDSAMYRCASSLASGEIAYEQYFGPGTRLTVT.

The J gene is TRBJ2-7, the V gene TRBV10-3; 11 bases line up with TRBD2. V gave up 3 bases and J gave up 2 bases; unmatched junction bases: 15. The germline gives CDR1 ENHRY, CDR2 SYGVKD. The CDR3 runs 19 residues. The CDR3 here is CAISDPSGGLMGDPYEQYF. The CDR3 DNA reads TGTGCCATCAGTGATCCTAGCGGGGGGCTTATGGGTGATCCCTACGAGCAGTACTTC.

This chain connects TRBV28 to TRBJ2-3, with 13 bases identical to TRBD2. V lost 3 bases to trimming and J lost 0 bases; unmatched junction nucleotides: 12. The germline gives CDR1 MDHEN, CDR2 SYDVKM. The CDR3 runs to 20 residues. CDR3 coding DNA: TGTGCCAGCAGTTTCTTTGGCCTGACTAGCGGGGGGACTAGCACAGATACGCAGTATTTT. Amino acid sequence: CASSFFGLTSGGTSTDTQYF.